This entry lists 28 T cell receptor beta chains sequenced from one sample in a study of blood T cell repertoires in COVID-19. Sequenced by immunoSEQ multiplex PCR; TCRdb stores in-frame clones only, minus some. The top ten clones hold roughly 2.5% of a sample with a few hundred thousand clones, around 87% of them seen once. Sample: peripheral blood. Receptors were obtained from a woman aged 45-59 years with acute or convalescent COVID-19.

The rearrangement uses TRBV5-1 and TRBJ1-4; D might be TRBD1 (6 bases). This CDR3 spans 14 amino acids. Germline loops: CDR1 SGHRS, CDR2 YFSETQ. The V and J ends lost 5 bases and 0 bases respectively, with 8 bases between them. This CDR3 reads CASRTGSTNEKLFF. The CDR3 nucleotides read TGCGCCAGCAGGACAGGATCAACTAATGAAAAACTGTTTTTT. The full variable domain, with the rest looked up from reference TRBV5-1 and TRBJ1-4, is KAGVTQTPRYLIKTRGQQVTLSCSPISGHRSVSWYQQTPGQGLQFLFEYFSETQRNKGNFPGRFSGRQFSNSRSEMNVSTLELGDSALYLCASRTGSTNEKLFFGSGTQLSVL.

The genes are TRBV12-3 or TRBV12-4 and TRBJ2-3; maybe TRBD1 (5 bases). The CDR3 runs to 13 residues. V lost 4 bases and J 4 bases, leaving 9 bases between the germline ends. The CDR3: CASSSGWADTQYF. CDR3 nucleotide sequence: TGTGCCAGCAGTTCAGGGTGGGCAGATACGCAGTATTTT.

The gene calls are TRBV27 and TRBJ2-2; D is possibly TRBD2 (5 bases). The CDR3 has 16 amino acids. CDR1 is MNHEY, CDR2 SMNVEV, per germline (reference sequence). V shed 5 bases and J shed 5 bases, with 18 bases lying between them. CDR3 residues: CASSQYRSGGTGELFF. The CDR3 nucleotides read TGTGCCAGCAGTCAATACCGAAGCGGAGGTACCGGGGAGCTGTTTTTT.

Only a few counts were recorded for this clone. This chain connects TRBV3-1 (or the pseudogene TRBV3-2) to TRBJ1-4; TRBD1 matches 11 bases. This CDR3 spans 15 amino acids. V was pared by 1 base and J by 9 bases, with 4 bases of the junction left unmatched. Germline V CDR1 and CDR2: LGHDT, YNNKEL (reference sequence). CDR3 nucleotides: TGTGCCAGCAGCCAAGCCGGGACAGGGGGTAAAAAACTGTTTTTT. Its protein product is CASSQAGTGGKKLFF.

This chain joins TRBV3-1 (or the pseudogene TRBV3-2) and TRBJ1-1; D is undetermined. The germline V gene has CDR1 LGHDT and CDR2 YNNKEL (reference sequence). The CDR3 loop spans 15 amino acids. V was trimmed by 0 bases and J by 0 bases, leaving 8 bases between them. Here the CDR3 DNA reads TGTGCCAGCAGCCAAGAGTCCCGTCTGAACACTGAAGCTTTCTTT. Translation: CASSQESRLNTEAFF.

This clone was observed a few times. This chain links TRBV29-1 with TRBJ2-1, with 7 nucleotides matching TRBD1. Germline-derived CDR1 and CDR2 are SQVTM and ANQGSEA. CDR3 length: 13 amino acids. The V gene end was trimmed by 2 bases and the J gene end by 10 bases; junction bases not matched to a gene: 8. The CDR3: CSVESTGVGEQFF. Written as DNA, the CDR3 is TGCAGCGTTGAAAGTACAGGGGTCGGAGAGCAGTTCTTC.

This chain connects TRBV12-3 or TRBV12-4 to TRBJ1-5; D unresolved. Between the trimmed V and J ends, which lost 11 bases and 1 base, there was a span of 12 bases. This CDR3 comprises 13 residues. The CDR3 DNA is TGTGCCTGCGGGGAGGGCAGCAATCAGCCCCAGCATTTT. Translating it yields CACGEGSNQPQHF.

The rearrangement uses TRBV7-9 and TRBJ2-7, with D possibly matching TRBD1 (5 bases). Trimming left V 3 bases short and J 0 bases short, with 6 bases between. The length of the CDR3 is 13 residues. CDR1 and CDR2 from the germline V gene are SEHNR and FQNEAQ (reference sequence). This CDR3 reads CASSFTGSYEQYF. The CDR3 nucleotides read TGTGCCAGCAGCTTTACAGGCTCCTACGAGCAGTACTTC.

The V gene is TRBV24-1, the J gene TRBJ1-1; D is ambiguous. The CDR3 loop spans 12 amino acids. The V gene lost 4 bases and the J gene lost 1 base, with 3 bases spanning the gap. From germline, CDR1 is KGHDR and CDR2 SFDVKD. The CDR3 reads CATSEANTEAFF. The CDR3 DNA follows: TGTGCCACCAGTGAGGCGAACACTGAAGCTTTCTTT.

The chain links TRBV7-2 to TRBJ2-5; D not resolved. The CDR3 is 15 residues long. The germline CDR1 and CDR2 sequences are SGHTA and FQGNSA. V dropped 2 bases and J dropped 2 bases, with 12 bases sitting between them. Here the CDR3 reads CASSLWSSEQETQYF. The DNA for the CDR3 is TGTGCCAGCAGCTTATGGTCCAGCGAACAAGAGACCCAGTACTTC.

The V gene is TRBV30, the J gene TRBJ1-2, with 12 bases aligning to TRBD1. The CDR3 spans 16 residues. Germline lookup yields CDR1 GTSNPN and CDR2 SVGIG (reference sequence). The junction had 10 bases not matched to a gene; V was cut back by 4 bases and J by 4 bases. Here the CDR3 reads CAWNKGQGALSYGYTF. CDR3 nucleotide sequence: TGTGCCTGGAATAAGGGACAGGGGGCGCTTAGCTATGGCTACACCTTC.

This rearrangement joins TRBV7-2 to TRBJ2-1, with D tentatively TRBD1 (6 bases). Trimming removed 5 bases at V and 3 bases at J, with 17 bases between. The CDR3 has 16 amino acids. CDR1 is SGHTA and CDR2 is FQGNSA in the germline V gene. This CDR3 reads CASSLEGQMIYNEQFF. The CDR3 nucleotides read TGTGCCAGCAGCCTAGAAGGACAGATGATCTACAATGAGCAGTTCTTC.

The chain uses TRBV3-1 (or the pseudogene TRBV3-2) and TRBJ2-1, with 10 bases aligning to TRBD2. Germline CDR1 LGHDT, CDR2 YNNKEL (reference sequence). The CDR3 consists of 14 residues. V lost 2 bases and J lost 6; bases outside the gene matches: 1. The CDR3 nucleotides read TGTGCCAGCAGCCAACCTAGCGGGAGCAATGAGCAGTTCTTC. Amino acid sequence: CASSQPSGSNEQFF.

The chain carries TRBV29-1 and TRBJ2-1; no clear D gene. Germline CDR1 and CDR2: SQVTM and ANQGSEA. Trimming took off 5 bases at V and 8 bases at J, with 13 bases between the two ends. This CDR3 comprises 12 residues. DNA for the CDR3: TGCAGCGTTTTTCTGGGCCCCGATGAGCAGTTCTTC. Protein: CSVFLGPDEQFF.

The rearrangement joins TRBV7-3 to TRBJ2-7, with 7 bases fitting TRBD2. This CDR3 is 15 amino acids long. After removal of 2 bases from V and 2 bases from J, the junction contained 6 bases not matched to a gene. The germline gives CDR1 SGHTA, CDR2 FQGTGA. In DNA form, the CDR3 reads TGTGCCAGCAGCTTATTTGGCGGGAGCGCCTACGAGCAGTACTTC. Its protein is CASSLFGGSAYEQYF.

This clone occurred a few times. The CDR3 protein is CATSRGRGANTEAFF. DNA for the CDR3: TGTGCCACCTCTCGGGGGCGGGGGGCGAACACTGAAGCTTTCTTT. The chain carries TRBV19 and TRBJ1-1; D may be TRBD1 (6 bases). Germline CDR1 reads LNHDA; CDR2 reads SQIVND (reference sequence). The V gene lost 10 bases and the J gene lost 1 base, with 19 bases spanning the gap. CDR3 length: 15 residues.

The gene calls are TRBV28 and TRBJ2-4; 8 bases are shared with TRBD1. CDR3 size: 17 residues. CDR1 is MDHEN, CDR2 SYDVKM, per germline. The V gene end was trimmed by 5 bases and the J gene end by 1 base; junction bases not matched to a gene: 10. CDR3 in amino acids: CASSNLQGARAKNIQYF. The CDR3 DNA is TGTGCCAGCAGTAACCTGCAGGGGGCGAGGGCCAAAAACATTCAGTACTTC.

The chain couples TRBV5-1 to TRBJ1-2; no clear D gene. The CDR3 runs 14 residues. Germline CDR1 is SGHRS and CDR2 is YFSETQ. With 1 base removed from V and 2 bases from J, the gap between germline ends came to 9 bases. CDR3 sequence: CASSLSPGNYGYTF. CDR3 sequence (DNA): TGCGCCAGCAGCTTGTCCCCGGGAAACTATGGCTACACCTTC.

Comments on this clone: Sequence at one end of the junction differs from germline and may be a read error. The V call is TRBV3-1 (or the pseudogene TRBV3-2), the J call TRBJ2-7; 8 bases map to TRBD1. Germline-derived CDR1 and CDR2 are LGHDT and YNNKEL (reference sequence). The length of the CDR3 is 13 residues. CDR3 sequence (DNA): TGTGCCAGCAGCCAAATCCAGGGGGCGGAGGCCCGGTTC. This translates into CASSQIQGAEARF.

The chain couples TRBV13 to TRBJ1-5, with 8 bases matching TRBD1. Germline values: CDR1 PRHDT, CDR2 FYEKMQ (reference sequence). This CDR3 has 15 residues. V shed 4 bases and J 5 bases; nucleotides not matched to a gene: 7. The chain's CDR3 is CASSSGQGVDQPQHF. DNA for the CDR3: TGTGCCAGCAGCTCTGGACAGGGAGTGGATCAGCCCCAGCATTTT.

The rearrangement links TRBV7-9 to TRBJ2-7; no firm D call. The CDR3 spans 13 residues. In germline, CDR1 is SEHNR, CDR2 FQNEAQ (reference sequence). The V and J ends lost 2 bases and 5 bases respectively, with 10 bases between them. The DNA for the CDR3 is TGTGCCAGCAGCTTAACCCGCGTAGACGAGCAGTACTTC. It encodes CASSLTRVDEQYF.

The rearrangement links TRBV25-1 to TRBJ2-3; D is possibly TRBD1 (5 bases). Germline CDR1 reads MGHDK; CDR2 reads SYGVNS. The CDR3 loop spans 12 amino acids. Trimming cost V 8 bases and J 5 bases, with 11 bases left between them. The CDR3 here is CASARGRDTQYF. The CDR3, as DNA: TGTGCCAGCGCTAGGGGAAGAGATACGCAGTATTTT.

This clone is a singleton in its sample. CDR3: CATTGQGGEETQYF. The CDR3 coding sequence is TGTGCCACAACCGGACAGGGGGGAGAAGAGACCCAGTACTTC. This rearrangement joins TRBV18 to TRBJ2-5, with 10 bases lining up with TRBD1. CDR1 and CDR2 from the germline V gene are KGHSH and LQKENI. The CDR3 loop spans 14 amino acids. Trimming cost V 10 bases and J 3 bases; bases outside gene matches: 8.

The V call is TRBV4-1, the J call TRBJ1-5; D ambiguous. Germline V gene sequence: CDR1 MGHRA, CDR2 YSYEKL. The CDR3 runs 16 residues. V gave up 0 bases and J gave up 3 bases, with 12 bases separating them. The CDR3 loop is CASSQDASIVNQPQHF. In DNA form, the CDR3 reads TGCGCCAGCAGCCAAGATGCGAGCATAGTCAATCAGCCCCAGCATTTT.

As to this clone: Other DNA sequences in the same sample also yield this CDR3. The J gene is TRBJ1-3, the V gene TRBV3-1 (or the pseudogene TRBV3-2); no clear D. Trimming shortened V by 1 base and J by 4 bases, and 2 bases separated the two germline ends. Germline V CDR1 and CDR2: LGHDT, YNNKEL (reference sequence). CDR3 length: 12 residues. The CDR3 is CASSQAGNTIYF. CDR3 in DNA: TGTGCCAGCAGCCAAGCGGGAAACACCATATATTTT.

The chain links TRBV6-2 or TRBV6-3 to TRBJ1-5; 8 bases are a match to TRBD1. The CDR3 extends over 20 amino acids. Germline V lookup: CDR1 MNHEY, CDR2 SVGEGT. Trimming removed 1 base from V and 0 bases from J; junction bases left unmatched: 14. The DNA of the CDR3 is TGTGCCAGCAGTTACTTAGACCTGGGACAGGTGACCTTTAGCAATCAGCCCCAGCATTTT. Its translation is CASSYLDLGQVTFSNQPQHF.

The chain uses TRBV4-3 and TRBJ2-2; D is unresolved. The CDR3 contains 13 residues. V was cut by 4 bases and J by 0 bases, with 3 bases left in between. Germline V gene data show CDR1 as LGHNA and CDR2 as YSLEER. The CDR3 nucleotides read TGCGCCAGCAGCCCTACGAACACCGGGGAGCTGTTTTTT. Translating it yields CASSPTNTGELFF.

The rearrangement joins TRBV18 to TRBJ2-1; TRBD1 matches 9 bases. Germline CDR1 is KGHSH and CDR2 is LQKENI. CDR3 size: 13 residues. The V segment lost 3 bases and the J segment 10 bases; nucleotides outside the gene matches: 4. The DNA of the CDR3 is TGTGCCAGCTCACCGGGACAGGGCAACGAGCAGTTCTTC. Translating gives CASSPGQGNEQFF.